This TCR beta chain is drawn from a study of regulatory T cells in long-lasting Graves disease. Study at large: More than 5 years of antithyroid drugs with positive TSH receptor antibodies defined persistent Graves' disease.

Indicated time point: persistent/refractory GD, antithyroid drugs over 5 years with positive TRAb. Making the TCR library involved RNA that had been extracted from PBMCs. Roughly 9.6-milliliter peripheral blood samples went into EDTA tubes. Arm-PCR with iRepertoire HTBI primers amplified the CDR3 regions for these TCR beta libraries. TCRdb reprocessed the multiplex PCR reads via MiXCR and lists one record per CDR3 protein. The sample contains 300,000 to 500,000 distinct CDR3 sequences, 20% to 25% of which appear only once. Overall study findings and caveats: Having only a small sample size may have limited accuracy.

The CDR3 is made up of 13 amino acids. V was shortened by 7 bases and J by 2 bases, with 11 bases between the two germline ends. This clonotype was recorded at least ten times. No antigen is known for it. The TCR originated in a female donor with Graves disease. Source: peripheral blood mononuclear cells (PBMCs), taken when the disease was refractory, from a patient treated with antithyroid drugs. V gene TRBV12-3 or TRBV12-4 combines with J gene TRBJ1-1; weak D call: TRBD1 (6 bases). The CDR3 region is CASTLQGNTEAFF. The CDR3 coding sequence is TGTGCCAGCACCCTACAGGGAAACACTGAAGCTTTCTTT.